The entry that follows covers one T cell receptor (beta chain) sequence. Its antigen is as yet unknown. This record comes from a study of tumor-infiltrating lymphocytes in localized non-small cell lung cancer. At the level of the study: Patients included smokers and never-smokers with various histologies, some sampled after neoadjuvant chemotherapy.

The study, taken as a whole, reports: TCRbeta sequencing showed higher T cell infiltration in tumors than uninvolved lung. Technical variation could not be separated from intratumor heterogeneity here. T-cell fraction did not differ between immunotypes IM1 and IM2.

The assay was immunoSEQ multiplex PCR, and TCRdb's table has in-frame clones only and misses some. This sample has about 16,000 clones, with 60% to 85% found just once. Sequenced material: lung tumor tissue. This TCR was recovered from a human donor with non-small cell lung cancer.

The CDR3 sequence: CASSLGQGGRTYEQYF. CDR3 coding DNA: TGTGCCAGCAGTCTTGGACAGGGGGGTAGGACATACGAGCAGTACTTC. J is TRBJ2-7 and V is TRBV28, with 10 bases lining up with TRBD1. The CDR3 sequence is 16 residues long. Trimming removed 5 bases from V and 4 bases from J; junction bases left unmatched: 11. Looked up from germline, CDR1 is MDHEN and CDR2 is SYDVKM. Using reference TRBV28 and TRBJ2-7 for the parts outside the CDR3, the full variable domain is DVKVTQSSRYLVKRTGEKVFLECVQDMDHENMFWYRQDPGLGLRLIYFSYDVKMKEKGDIPEGYSVSREKKERFSLILESASTNQTSMYLCASSLGQGGRTYEQYFGPGTRLTVT.